This is a list of T cell receptor beta chains from one sample in a study of T cells in Graves' hyperthyroidism and ophthalmopathy. TCRdb itself ran the multiplex PCR reads through MiXCR, one entry per CDR3 protein. The sample yields approximately 720,000 distinct CDR3 sequences, approximately 18% seen once. The source material was blood. Receptors were obtained from a woman aged 50 to 60 with Graves' hyperthyroidism that later progressed to Graves' ophthalmopathy. The CDR3 runs from the conserved cysteine through the conserved F or W. A D gene is named only where the DNA matches it firmly. Some rows mark clone size as missing; the rest say once, few, many or name a class of expanded clone.

D	size	V	J	CDR3	DNA
.	many	TRBV2	TRBJ1-1	CASSGGRGRDTEAFF	TGTGCCAGCAGTGGAGGCCGGGGACGGGACACTGAAGCTTTCTTT
TRBD1	.	TRBV5-1	TRBJ2-7	CASSRGTGMREQYF	TGCGCCAGCAGCAGAGGGACAGGGATGAGGGAGCAGTACTTC
.	.	TRBV6-2/TRBV6-3	TRBJ2-7	CASSYSNLMVRPDSYEQYF	TGTGCCAGCAGTTACTCGAATTTGATGGTGCGGCCCGACTCCTACGAGCAGTACTTC
.	few	TRBV19	TRBJ2-5	CASSIVAATQETQYF	TGTGCCAGTAGTATTGTGGCGGCAACCCAAGAGACCCAGTACTTC
.	.	TRBV5-1	TRBJ1-6	CASSWGDSWSHLHF	TGCGCCAGCAGCTGGGGAGACAGTTGGTCACACCTCCACTTT
.	.	TRBV3-1	TRBJ1-1	CASSPRRARMEAFF	TGTGCCAGCAGCCCGAGGCGGGCCCGCATGGAAGCTTTCTTT
TRBD1	.	TRBV2	TRBJ2-2	CASSERGQGHTGELFF	TGTGCCAGCAGTGAAAGGGGACAGGGCCACACCGGGGAGCTGTTTTTT
TRBD1	many	TRBV20-1	TRBJ2-1	CSASDPGQGFYEQFF	TGCAGTGCTAGCGACCCGGGACAGGGGTTCTATGAGCAGTTCTTC
.	.	TRBV5-8	TRBJ1-5	CASSFPLSENQPQHF	TGTGCCAGCAGCTTCCCTCTCTCCGAAAATCAGCCCCAGCATTTT
.	.	TRBV6-9	TRBJ1-2	CASSDSGAVYGYTF	TGTGCCAGCAGTGATTCGGGCGCGGTCTATGGCTACACCTTC
.	.	TRBV4-2	TRBJ1-2	CASSQDVFGTNYGYTF	TGTGCCAGCAGCCAAGATGTCTTTGGGACTAACTATGGCTACACCTTC
TRBD1	few	TRBV7-9	TRBJ2-1	CASSTSGTGTYNEQFF	TGTGCCAGCAGCACCTCCGGGACAGGAACCTACAATGAGCAGTTCTTC
.	many	TRBV20-1	TRBJ2-5	CSARDTPRGSGETQYF	TGCAGTGCTAGAGATACTCCGCGGGGTAGTGGGGAGACCCAGTACTTC
.	few	TRBV18	TRBJ1-4	CASSPRAANEKLFF	TGTGCCAGCTCACCACGTGCAGCTAATGAAAAACTGTTTTTT
.	.	TRBV19	TRBJ1-1	CASSIGFRNEAFF	TGTGCCAGTAGTATAGGGTTCCGGAATGAAGCTTTCTTT
.	few	TRBV24-1	TRBJ2-2	CATSGDTETGELFF	TGTGCCACCAGTGGGGACACAGAGACCGGGGAGCTGTTTTTT
.	many	TRBV9	TRBJ2-5	CASSVDTQETQYF	TGTGCCAGCAGCGTCGACACGCAAGAGACCCAGTACTTC
TRBD2	few	TRBV11-2	TRBJ2-2	CGGGAFNTGELFF	TGTGGCGGGGGGGCCTTTAACACCGGGGAGCTGTTTTTT
.	.	TRBV7-2	TRBJ2-5	CASSPGRFETQYF	TGTGCCAGCAGCCCTGGACGGTTCGAGACCCAGTACTTC
.	.	TRBV20-1	TRBJ1-2	CSARDRVREYYGYTF	TGCAGTGCTAGAGATCGCGTCAGGGAGTACTATGGCTACACCTTC
.	.	TRBV7-9	TRBJ1-2	CASSLVGGSSYGYTF	TGTGCCAGCAGCTTAGTTGGGGGTTCGAGCTATGGCTACACCTTC
.	many	TRBV30	TRBJ2-5	CAWSNGETQYF	TGTGCCTGGAGCAACGGGGAGACCCAGTACTTC
TRBD2	many	TRBV6-1	TRBJ2-7	CASRALGLAREQYF	TGTGCCAGCAGAGCCTTGGGACTAGCTCGCGAGCAGTACTTC
.	.	TRBV12-3/TRBV12-4	TRBJ2-7	CASSQVGSPTFEQYF	TGTGCCAGCAGCCAAGTGGGGTCCCCTACTTTCGAGCAGTACTTC
.	.	TRBV14	TRBJ2-1	CASSQGLSRRIVNEQFF	TGTGCCAGCAGCCAAGGACTGAGCCGTCGGATAGTCAATGAGCAGTTCTTC
.	.	TRBV5-4	TRBJ1-5	CASSLAGSWIGNQPQHF	TGTGCCAGCAGCTTGGCCGGTAGTTGGATAGGAAATCAGCCCCAGCATTTT
TRBD1	few	TRBV20-1	TRBJ1-5	CSARRQGDSNQPQHF	TGCAGTGCTAGACGTCAGGGGGATAGCAATCAGCCCCAGCATTTT
.	.	TRBV11-2	TRBJ2-3	CASSWLGAADTQYF	TGTGCCAGCAGCTGGCTAGGAGCGGCAGATACGCAGTATTTT
.	.	TRBV6-2/TRBV6-3	TRBJ1-3	CASSYSKLRTSGNTIYF	TGTGCCAGCAGTTACTCGAAGTTGCGGACCTCTGGAAACACCATATATTTT
.	.	TRBV12-3/TRBV12-4	TRBJ1-2	CASSSIHQANYGYTF	TGTGCCAGCAGTTCCATCCACCAGGCTAACTATGGCTACACCTTC
TRBD2	few	TRBV7-9	TRBJ2-3	CASSSVAGGITDTQYF	TGTGCCAGCAGCTCGGTAGCGGGGGGTATCACAGATACGCAGTATTTT
TRBD2	.	TRBV7-9	TRBJ2-7	CASSFSLAGQYNEQYF	TGTGCCAGCAGCTTTAGCCTAGCGGGGCAATACAATGAGCAGTACTTC